These 14 T cell receptor beta chains were all obtained from the same sample, sequenced in a study of CD8 T cells in Susac syndrome. cDNA came from around 0.5 to 1 ug RNA primed by random hexamers. TCRdb itself ran the immunoSEQ multiplex PCR reads through MiXCR, one entry per CDR3 protein. In the table there are some 300,000 distinct CDR3 sequences, about 91% of which are singletons. The source material was CD8+ T cells from PBMCs. These receptors were obtained from a human donor with multiple sclerosis.

This clonotype was seen once. The chain is built from TRBV27 and TRBJ2-1; perhaps TRBD1 as D (6 bases). Per germline, CDR1 MNHEY and CDR2 SMNVEV (reference sequence). The V end lost 7 bases, the J end lost 0 bases, and 13 bases lay between the germline ends. The CDR3 has 15 amino acids. The CDR3, as DNA: TGTGCCAGCATTGGTCAGGGGATCTCCTACAATGAGCAGTTCTTC. It encodes CASIGQGISYNEQFF.

V usage is TRBV19 and J usage is TRBJ1-2; D is possibly TRBD1 (6 bases). Germline V gives CDR1 LNHDA, CDR2 SQIVND (reference sequence). The CDR3 has 17 amino acids. V was shortened by 5 bases and J by 4 bases, with 23 bases between the two germline ends. For the CDR3, the DNA is TGTGCCAGTAGTTTTATCGAACCTCAGGGGTACGGCTATGGCTACACCTTC. Translation: CASSFIEPQGYGYGYTF.

J is TRBJ2-1 and V is TRBV27; 10 bases match TRBD1. The CDR3 covers 15 residues. From germline, CDR1 is MNHEY and CDR2 SMNVEV (reference sequence). The V segment lost 2 bases and the J segment 5 bases; nucleotides outside the gene matches: 3. The CDR3 reads CASSLGTGADNEQFF. CDR3 bases: TGTGCCAGCAGTTTAGGGACAGGGGCGGACAATGAGCAGTTCTTC.

This clonotype came up once. The chain combines TRBV2 with TRBJ1-2, with no clear D. The CDR3 length is 13 residues. With 11 bases removed from V and 2 bases from J, the gap between germline ends came to 15 bases. Germline CDR1 SNHLY, CDR2 FYNNEI. CDR3 sequence: CASKSPLNYGYTF. The CDR3 nucleotides read TGTGCCTCAAAAAGCCCTCTGAACTATGGCTACACCTTC. Full variable domain (missing parts from reference TRBV2 and TRBJ1-2): EPEVTQTPSHQVTQMGQEVILRCVPISNHLYFYWYRQILGQKVEFLVSFYNNEISEKSEIFDDQFSVERPDGSNFTLKIRSTKLEDSAMYFCASKSPLNYGYTFGSGTRLTVV.

The V call is TRBV23-1, the J call TRBJ2-6, with TRBD1 matching over 8 bases. TRBV23-1 has ORF status, its function being uncertain. V shed 2 bases and J 0 bases; nucleotides not matched to a gene: 9. The CDR3 consists of 19 residues. In DNA form, the CDR3 reads TGCGCCAGCAGTCAACTGGACAGGGAACGATACTCTGGGGCCAACGTCCTGACTTTC. It codes for CASSQLDRERYSGANVLTF.

The chain is built from TRBV10-3 and TRBJ2-7; TRBD1 aligns across 9 bases. CDR1 ENHRY and CDR2 SYGVKD come from the germline V gene. With V trimmed by 6 bases and J by 1 base, 4 bases remained unmatched. This CDR3 comprises 14 residues. The CDR3, as DNA: TGTGCCATCAGGACCGGGACAGGGTCCTACGAGCAGTACTTC. This gives the protein CAIRTGTGSYEQYF.

The chain is built from TRBV9 and TRBJ2-3, with D tentatively TRBD2 (5 bases). Germline V gene sequence: CDR1 SGDLS, CDR2 YYNGEE. V dropped 3 bases and J dropped 2 bases, with 10 bases sitting between them. The length of the CDR3 is 14 residues. The CDR3 spells CASSAEGLTDTQYF. CDR3 in DNA: TGTGCCAGCAGCGCCGAAGGACTCACAGATACGCAGTATTTT.

The chain is built from TRBV28 and TRBJ2-7, with TRBD1 as a possible D gene (6 bases). CDR3 length equals 14 residues. V lost 4 bases to trimming and J lost 3 bases, with 13 bases between them. Germline values: CDR1 MDHEN, CDR2 SYDVKM. DNA for the CDR3: TGTGCCAGCAGTTGGCTTGGGGGCAGCTACGAGCAGTACTTC. Protein: CASSWLGGSYEQYF.

The chain carries TRBV12-3 or TRBV12-4 and TRBJ2-5; no definite D call. The CDR3 runs 14 residues. V gave up 6 bases and J gave up 3 bases, with 14 bases separating them. CDR3 sequence reads: CASSQEILKETQYF. The CDR3 DNA reads TGTGCCAGCAGCCAGGAGATTCTAAAAGAGACCCAGTACTTC.

The V call is TRBV7-3, the J call TRBJ2-1; TRBD2 might be the D (5 bases). From germline, CDR1 is SGHTA and CDR2 FQGTGA. The V and J ends lost 5 bases and 4 bases respectively, with 12 bases between them. This CDR3 has 14 amino acids. CDR3 DNA: TGTGCCAGCAGCGAAGACCGGGGTTACAATGAGCAGTTCTTC. Protein product: CASSEDRGYNEQFF.

The chain employs TRBV28 and TRBJ1-5; D uncertain. This CDR3 is 14 amino acids long. From germline, CDR1 is MDHEN and CDR2 SYDVKM. Trimming cost V 3 bases and J 4 bases, with 10 bases left between them. CDR3 nucleotide sequence: TGTGCCAGCAGTTTGGTAAGGGCAAATCAGCCCCAGCATTTT. Amino acid sequence: CASSLVRANQPQHF.

This clonotype appeared a single time. CDR3 nucleotides: TGCGCCAGCAGCCGAGGGCTAGCGGGGCCCAGCTCCTACAATGAGCAGTTCTTC. This translates into CASSRGLAGPSSYNEQFF. The chain recombines TRBV4-3 with TRBJ2-1; 9 nucleotides align to TRBD2. The CDR3 length is 18 residues. With 4 bases clipped from V and 0 bases from J, the junction kept 10 bases outside the gene matches. Germline V gives CDR1 LGHNA, CDR2 YSLEER.

The chain uses TRBV4-3 and TRBJ2-7; D is perhaps TRBD1 (6 bases). This CDR3 spans 15 amino acids. The V and J ends lost 0 bases and 1 base respectively, with 10 bases between them. CDR1 and CDR2 from the germline V gene are LGHNA and YSLEER. CDR3 residues: CASSQEQGGSYEQYF. Here the CDR3 DNA reads TGCGCCAGCAGCCAAGAACAGGGCGGGTCCTACGAGCAGTACTTC.

V and J are TRBV2 and TRBJ2-1, with 12 bases that match TRBD2. J was trimmed by 6 bases and V by 7 bases; bases with no gene match: 7. CDR1 is SNHLY, CDR2 FYNNEI, per germline. CDR3 length: 15 amino acids. CDR3 nucleotides: TGTGCCAGCACGGGGCTAGCGGGAGGGCCCAATGAGCAGTTCTTC. Protein product: CASTGLAGGPNEQFF.